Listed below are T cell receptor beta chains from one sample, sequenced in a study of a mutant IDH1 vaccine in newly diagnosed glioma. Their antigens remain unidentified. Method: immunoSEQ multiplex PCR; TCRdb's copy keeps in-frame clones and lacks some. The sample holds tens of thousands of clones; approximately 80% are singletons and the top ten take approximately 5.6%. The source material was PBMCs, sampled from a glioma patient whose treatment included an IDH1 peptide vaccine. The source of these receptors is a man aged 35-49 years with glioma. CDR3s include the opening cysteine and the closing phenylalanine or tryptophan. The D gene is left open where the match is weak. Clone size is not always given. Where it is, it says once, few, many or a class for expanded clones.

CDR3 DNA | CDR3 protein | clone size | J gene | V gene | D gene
TGCGCCAGCAGTCGTCAAAGGGGGAAAGAGACCCAGTACTTC | CASSRQRGKETQYF | . | TRBJ2-5 | TRBV5-1 | .
TGTGCCAGCAGTTATGGCACCGATCAGCCCCAGCATTTT | CASSYGTDQPQHF | . | TRBJ1-5 | TRBV6-5 | .
TGTGCCAGCAGCTTAGGCCCACTACTACTAGCGGGAGTTGAAGATACGCAGTATTTT | CASSLGPLLLAGVEDTQYF | . | TRBJ2-3 | TRBV7-2 | TRBD2
TGTGCCAGCAGCCACTTGCTCGTGCTAGGACCATCGAACACCGGGGAGCTGTTTTTT | CASSHLLVLGPSNTGELFF | . | TRBJ2-2 | TRBV14 | .
TGTGCCAGCAGCTTGGTGGGAGGGGGGAACACTGAAGCTTTCTTT | CASSLVGGGNTEAFF | . | TRBJ1-1 | TRBV5-4 | .
TGCGCCAGCAGCCAAACAGGGGGTTTCTACAATGAGCAGTTCTTC | CASSQTGGFYNEQFF | once | TRBJ2-1 | TRBV4-1 | TRBD1
TGTGCCAGCAGTTGGACTAGCGGGGGATCCGAGTATTTT | CASSWTSGGSEYF | . | TRBJ2-3 | TRBV27 | TRBD2
TGTGCCATCAGTGAGAGGACTAGCTACGAGCAGTACTTC | CAISERTSYEQYF | . | TRBJ2-7 | TRBV10-3 | TRBD2
TGTGCCAGCTCTCCAGGAGGCTCGGGGGGCTACACCTTC | CASSPGGSGGYTF | . | TRBJ1-2 | TRBV18 | .
TGTGCCAGCAGCAAAGGGGTCCTTCAAGAGACCCAGTACTTC | CASSKGVLQETQYF | . | TRBJ2-5 | TRBV21-1 | .
TGTGCCAGCAGCATCAGGTTAGCGGGAGTTGAAGAGCAGTACTTC | CASSIRLAGVEEQYF | . | TRBJ2-7 | TRBV7-3 | TRBD2
TGTGCCAGCAGCTTAGAGCCGGGGACCAAAAACATTCAGTACTTC | CASSLEPGTKNIQYF | . | TRBJ2-4 | TRBV7-2 | .
TGTGCCAGCAGTTACTCGGGACGGTACACAGATACGCAGTATTTT | CASSYSGRYTDTQYF | . | TRBJ2-3 | TRBV6-5 | .
TGTGCCAGCAGCTTGGCATTAGGAGGGGGTGTTAACACTGAAGCTTTCTTT | CASSLALGGGVNTEAFF | . | TRBJ1-1 | TRBV5-6 | .
TGTGCCAGCAGCTTAGGTGAAGGGAGGGCCCAGTACTTC | CASSLGEGRAQYF | . | TRBJ2-5 | TRBV7-2 | TRBD2
TGTGCCAGCAGTTACTTGGCCCTTTCAGCGCAGGAGACCCAGTACTTC | CASSYLALSAQETQYF | few | TRBJ2-5 | TRBV6-5 | .
TGTGCCAGCAGTTGGGGACAGGGGGCGAAGCCCCAGCATTTT | CASSWGQGAKPQHF | once | TRBJ1-5 | TRBV28 | TRBD1
TGTGCCAGCAGCTTACTACGGACAGGGACCAACACTGAAGCTTTCTTT | CASSLLRTGTNTEAFF | . | TRBJ1-1 | TRBV7-6 | TRBD1
TGCGCCAGCAGTGAGTCGACAGGGGGCGGTGCCGGGGAGCTGTTTTTT | CASSESTGGGAGELFF | . | TRBJ2-2 | TRBV10-2 | TRBD1
TGTGCCTGGAGTGTTTCCGGGGACACTGAAGCTTTCTTT | CAWSVSGDTEAFF | . | TRBJ1-1 | TRBV30 | .
TGTGCCAGCAGCCAAGATACTAAGCCATCCCCCACTGAAGCTTTCTTT | CASSQDTKPSPTEAFF | few | TRBJ1-1 | TRBV4-2 | .
TGTGCCAGCAGCTTAAAGAGGGCAGGAGAGACCCAGTACTTC | CASSLKRAGETQYF | . | TRBJ2-5 | TRBV5-6 | .
TGCAGCGTGATCCTACAGGGTAGGCAGCCCCAGCATTTT | CSVILQGRQPQHF | . | TRBJ1-5 | TRBV29-1 | .
TGTGCCAGCAGTGAAGAAACGGGAGGGGTCGGGGAGCTGTTTTTT | CASSEETGGVGELFF | . | TRBJ2-2 | TRBV6-1 | TRBD2
TGTGCCAGCAGCTTATTAACAGAATCCGAGCAGTACTTC | CASSLLTESEQYF | . | TRBJ2-7 | TRBV7-8 | .
TGCAGCGTCACGGGGACGAAGTTTGGCTACACCTTC | CSVTGTKFGYTF | . | TRBJ1-2 | TRBV29-1 | .
TGTGCCAGTAAAATTCGCACAGATACGCAGTATTTT | CASKIRTDTQYF | once | TRBJ2-3 | TRBV19 | .
TGTGCCAGCAGCTTAGCAGGAGACTCTGGGGCCAACGTCCTGACTTTC | CASSLAGDSGANVLTF | . | TRBJ2-6 | TRBV7-3 | .
TGTGCCAGCAGCTTGGGTGGCAGGGGGCGACCTGGAAACACCATATATTTT | CASSLGGRGRPGNTIYF | . | TRBJ1-3 | TRBV5-4 | TRBD1
TGTGCCAGTAGTCCAGGGACTAGCGGAGATACGCAGTATTTT | CASSPGTSGDTQYF | . | TRBJ2-3 | TRBV19 | TRBD2
TGTGCCAGCAGCTTTGTAGGGCCTCGGAACACTGAAGCTTTCTTT | CASSFVGPRNTEAFF | few | TRBJ1-1 | TRBV5-4 | .
TGTGCCAGCAGCCAAAGGAACTCGGACAGGGCACCTGAAAAACTGTTTTTT | CASSQRNSDRAPEKLFF | . | TRBJ1-4 | TRBV14 | TRBD1
TGTGCCAGCAGCCTAGAGGGGGGCCCGAGAAACTATGGCTACACCTTC | CASSLEGGPRNYGYTF | . | TRBJ1-2 | TRBV28 | .
TGTGCCAGCAGCTTGGAAGGGGGGTCTGGGACGAACACTGAAGCTTTCTTT | CASSLEGGSGTNTEAFF | . | TRBJ1-1 | TRBV5-5 | .
TGCGCCAGCAGCCAGGCCACAGGGAAGGAAAAACTGTTTTTT | CASSQATGKEKLFF | . | TRBJ1-4 | TRBV4-1 | .
TGTGCCAGCAGCTTAAACCCTACAGGGGGCAATCAGCCCCAGCATTTT | CASSLNPTGGNQPQHF | . | TRBJ1-5 | TRBV7-6 | TRBD1
TGTGCCAGCAGCCTAGGGACTCACAATGAGCAGTTCTTC | CASSLGTHNEQFF | . | TRBJ2-1 | TRBV28 | .
TGTGCCAGCTCACCTCAGCAGGGATTGAGGGAGACCCAGTACTTC | CASSPQQGLRETQYF | . | TRBJ2-5 | TRBV18 | .
TGTGCCAGTAGTACACAGGGGACAACCTCCTATGGCTACACCTTC | CASSTQGTTSYGYTF | . | TRBJ1-2 | TRBV19 | TRBD1
TGTGCCTGGAGGGGGTTTGCCAAAAACATTCAGTACTTC | CAWRGFAKNIQYF | . | TRBJ2-4 | TRBV30 | .
TGTGCCAGCTCACCGTCGGGGGATGCCTACGAGCAGTACTTC | CASSPSGDAYEQYF | . | TRBJ2-7 | TRBV18 | .
TGTGCCAGTAGTAGCAGAGACAGGGTTCCCGGGGAGCTGTTTTTT | CASSSRDRVPGELFF | . | TRBJ2-2 | TRBV19 | TRBD1
TGCGCCAGCAGTCAATCCCCGACAGGGACCCCCACCGGGGAGCTGTTTTTT | CASSQSPTGTPTGELFF | . | TRBJ2-2 | TRBV23-1 | TRBD1
TGTGCCAGCAGCGGGACCCACCGGGGTGAGACCCAGTACTTC | CASSGTHRGETQYF | once | TRBJ2-5 | TRBV7-9 | .
TGTGCCAGCAGCTTGGGGGCACCCTACGAGCAGTACTTC | CASSLGAPYEQYF | . | TRBJ2-7 | TRBV5-4 | .
TGCGCCAGCTCCCGGGACTTAAAAGGTTCCTCCTACGAGCAGTACTTC | CASSRDLKGSSYEQYF | . | TRBJ2-7 | TRBV4-1 | .
TGTGCCAGCAGAGTAGCGGGGGGCCGACAGCCCCAGCATTTT | CASRVAGGRQPQHF | . | TRBJ1-5 | TRBV6-5 | .
TGTGCCAGCAGCTTACGGGCAGGCGAAGCTTTCTTT | CASSLRAGEAFF | . | TRBJ1-1 | TRBV7-2 | .
TGTGCCAGCAGCTCTCCCGATCTTGAGCAGTTCTTC | CASSSPDLEQFF | . | TRBJ2-1 | TRBV5-4 | .
TGCGCCAGCAGCCAAGCAGGACGGGCCTCTGGGGCCAACGTCCTGACTTTC | CASSQAGRASGANVLTF | . | TRBJ2-6 | TRBV4-3 | .
TGTGCCAGCAGAAGCATGGGACAGCCGAACACTGAAGCTTTCTTT | CASRSMGQPNTEAFF | few | TRBJ1-1 | TRBV5-4 | TRBD1
TGTGCCAGCAGCTTAGTACAGGGGGGGCAGCCCCAGCATTTT | CASSLVQGGQPQHF | . | TRBJ1-5 | TRBV7-8 | TRBD1
TGTGCCATCAGTGTGTTTCTAGCGGGAGGTCAAAATGAGCAGTTCTTC | CAISVFLAGGQNEQFF | . | TRBJ2-1 | TRBV10-3 | TRBD2
TGTGCCAGCAGTGCCGGGTCTAGCACAGAGACCCAGTACTTC | CASSAGSSTETQYF | . | TRBJ2-5 | TRBV6-6 | .
TGTGCCAGCAGCCCAGCGGGTCGACATCACGAGCAGTACTTC | CASSPAGRHHEQYF | . | TRBJ2-7 | TRBV5-4 | .
TGTGCCAGCAGCGCGACAGGATACAATTCACCCCTCCACTTT | CASSATGYNSPLHF | once | TRBJ1-6 | TRBV27 | .
TGTGCCATCAGTGAGTCGGCCAGGCCCCCTAACTATGGCTACACCTTC | CAISESARPPNYGYTF | once | TRBJ1-2 | TRBV10-3 | .
TGTGCCAGCAGTAACTCCCGGGACACGTCCCCTCGGGACTATGGCTACACCTTC | CASSNSRDTSPRDYGYTF | . | TRBJ1-2 | TRBV2 | .
TGTGCCAGCAGCTTGGGGTTAGAAAACATTCAGTACTTC | CASSLGLENIQYF | . | TRBJ2-4 | TRBV5-4 | .